The source of this T cell receptor beta chain is a study of shared clonotypes between healthy human individuals. General study points: Sorted-subset sequencing, rarefaction showed, was incomplete despite large depth. Sampling covered nothing but blood. Tissue TCR repertoires likely differ from those found in blood.

The CDR3 has 19 residues. The V gene's germline CDR1 is LGHNA and CDR2 YNFKEQ. The V end was cut by 0 bases, the J end by 0 bases, with 19 bases between. TCRdb's copy holds only in-frame clones and misses some; the assay was immunoSEQ multiplex PCR. The sample contains about 2.3 million clones, 93% of which appear only once. On this clone: Its antigen is as yet unknown.

Source material: naive CD4+ T cells from PBMCs. Noted subset: CD45RA+ positively selected. The source is a young man in good health. Some clones in this sample may be carry-over from other donors' samples. The V call is TRBV4-2, the J call TRBJ2-3; D possibly corresponds to TRBD2 (6 bases). The CDR3 DNA reads TGTGCCAGCAGCCAAGATCCCATCGGGGGAACCCTTAGCACAGATACGCAGTATTTT. Translation: CASSQDPIGGTLSTDTQYF.